The next 21 T cell receptor beta chains were all read from a single sample in a study of early T cells in non-severe SARS-CoV-2 infection. TCRdb itself ran the 5' RACE reads through MiXCR, one entry per CDR3 protein. The table shows around 58,000 distinct CDR3 sequences, with less than 5.5% occurring only once. Material: whole blood. These receptors were collected from an adult who was a healthcare worker with PCR-confirmed SARS-CoV-2 infection or an uninfected control (not recorded which).

Ten or more counts support this clonotype. CDR3 region: CSVWGMGGNTIYF. The CDR3 DNA reads as TGCAGCGTTTGGGGCATGGGTGGAAACACCATATATTTT. J is TRBJ1-3 and V is TRBV29-1; D may be TRBD1 (5 bases). Trimming removed 5 bases from V and 3 bases from J, with 11 bases in between. The CDR3 extends over 13 amino acids. Looked up from germline, CDR1 is SQVTM and CDR2 is ANQGSEA.

At least ten counts were recorded for this clonotype. J is TRBJ1-4 and V is TRBV12-3 or TRBV12-4; TRBD1 aligns across 8 bases. Trimming cost V 7 bases and J 12 bases; bases outside gene matches: 22. The CDR3 is made up of 17 amino acids. The CDR3 DNA is TGTGCCAGCAACCCGGGACAGGATCCAAAGTTGTGGAGCGAACTGTTTTTT. Amino acid sequence: CASNPGQDPKLWSELFF.

There are many counts of this clonotype. The genes are TRBV11-2 and TRBJ1-2, with D possibly TRBD1 on 5 matching bases. The V end lost 5 bases, the J end lost 8 bases, and 15 bases lay between the germline ends. Germline V CDR1 and CDR2: SGHAT, FQNNGV. CDR3 size: 13 residues. The CDR3: CASSLYRLDGYTF. The CDR3, as DNA: TGTGCCAGCAGCCTATACAGGCTTGACGGCTACACCTTC.

The CDR3 sequence: CSALPSQEQFF. DNA for the CDR3: TGCAGTGCTCTCCCCTCTCAGGAGCAGTTCTTC. J is TRBJ2-1 and V is TRBV20-1, with no clear D. Per germline, CDR1 DFQATT and CDR2 SNEGSKA (reference sequence). V was cut by 5 bases and J by 10 bases, with 12 bases left in between. The CDR3 has 11 residues.

For this clonotype: A much larger clone lies a single base off, so this may be a read error. The V gene is TRBV6-6, the J gene TRBJ1-6, with TRBD1 identical over 9 bases. The trim removed 5 bases at V and 10 bases at J, leaving 15 bases unmatched. CDR3 length: 17 residues. Germline V gene sequence: CDR1 MNHNY, CDR2 SVGAGI (reference sequence). The CDR3 nucleotides are TGTGCCAGCAGTCAGCTAGGGGACAGGGTAGGACGGTCACCCCTCCACTTT. It yields the protein CASSQLGDRVGRSPLHF.

About this clonotype: One junction end does not reproduce the germline sequence, and a read error may be involved. V is TRBV28 and J is TRBJ2-7, with D hard to call. The CDR3 has 11 residues. Germline V gene sequence: CDR1 MDHEN, CDR2 SYDVKM. Written as DNA, the CDR3 is TGTGCCAGCAGTTCATCCCGTGGGTTGGACTTC. Translation gives CASSSSRGLDF. The entire variable domain, with the rest obtained from reference TRBV28 and TRBJ2-7, is as follows: DVKVTQSSRYLVKRTGEKVFLECVQDMDHENMFWYRQDPGLGLRLIYFSYDVKMKEKGDIPEGYSVSREKKERFSLILESASTNQTSMYLCASSSSRGLDFGPGTRLTVT.

This clonotype was counted between two and nine times. The DNA of the CDR3 is TGTGCCAGCAGAACCGGGACTAGCGGGAAATCTTCTAACAATGAGCAGTTCTTC. Translation: CASRTGTSGKSSNNEQFF. The rearrangement links TRBV6-2 or TRBV6-3 to TRBJ2-1; 13 positions agree with TRBD2. The CDR3 is made up of 18 amino acids. Per the germline V gene, CDR1 is MNHEY and CDR2 is SVGEGT. Germline trimming cut 6 bases from V and 5 bases from J; bases unmatched to any gene: 13.

The table lists this clonotype with many counts. The chain joins TRBV5-1 to TRBJ1-3; a possible D gene is TRBD1 (5 bases). Trimming stripped 7 bases from V and 0 bases from J, with 14 bases between. Germline-derived CDR1 and CDR2 are SGHRS and YFSETQ. This CDR3 contains 15 residues. The CDR3 DNA reads as TGCGCCAGCCGCGGGACGGGAAGCTCTGGAAACACCATATATTTT. Translating it yields CASRGTGSSGNTIYF.

The table lists this clonotype with many counts. The chain links TRBV6-2 or TRBV6-3 to TRBJ2-3, with 12 bases aligning to TRBD1. CDR3 length equals 16 residues. The V segment lost 0 bases and the J segment 2 bases; nucleotides outside the gene matches: 0. Germline CDR1 is MNHEY and CDR2 is SVGEGT. The CDR3 coding sequence is TGTGCCAGCAGTTACTCGGGACAGGGGGCCACAGATACGCAGTATTTT. Its translation: CASSYSGQGATDTQYF.

Ten or more counts support this clonotype. The J gene is TRBJ2-1, the V gene TRBV12-3 or TRBV12-4, with D perhaps matching TRBD1 (6 bases). The CDR3 is 12 residues long. V dropped 8 bases and J dropped 10 bases, with 15 bases sitting between them. CDR3 protein: CASQAPGEEQFF. The CDR3 DNA follows: TGTGCCAGCCAGGCGCCAGGGGAGGAGCAGTTCTTC.

This clonotype was seen many times. The chain couples TRBV6-5 to TRBJ1-4; 8 bases are shared with TRBD1. CDR3 length: 15 residues. With 1 base clipped from V and 7 bases from J, the junction kept 5 bases outside the gene matches. CDR1 is MNHEY and CDR2 is SVGAGI in the germline V gene. CDR3 sequence reads: CASSYFQGAREKLFF. The CDR3 DNA is TGTGCCAGCAGTTACTTCCAGGGGGCGCGTGAAAAACTGTTTTTT.

This clonotype appeared a few times. The V call is TRBV9, the J call TRBJ2-1; no clear D. V was pared by 0 bases and J by 5 bases, with 12 bases between. Germline CDR1 reads SGDLS; CDR2 reads YYNGEE. There are 15 residues in the CDR3. The CDR3 DNA reads as TGTGCCAGCAGCGTAGAGGGCGCCTCTCACAATGAGCAGTTCTTC. This encodes CASSVEGASHNEQFF.

There are many counts of this clonotype. The genes are TRBV29-1 and TRBJ2-5, with TRBD2 as a possible D gene (5 bases). CDR1 is SQVTM, CDR2 ANQGSEA, per germline. Trimming left V 2 bases short and J 7 bases short, with 11 bases between. The CDR3 runs 12 residues. The CDR3 is CSVEPSEGTQYF. CDR3 coding DNA: TGCAGCGTTGAACCTTCCGAGGGGACCCAGTACTTC. Full variable domain (outside the CDR3, taken from reference TRBV29-1 and TRBJ2-5): SAVISQKPSRDICQRGTSLTIQCQVDSQVTMMFWYRQQPGQSLTLIATANQGSEATYESGFVIDKFPISRPNLTFSTLTVSNMSPEDSSIYLCSVEPSEGTQYFGPGTRLLVL.

This clonotype has just a few counts. V is TRBV5-1 and J is TRBJ2-3; D possibly corresponds to TRBD2 (6 bases). Trimming left V 4 bases short and J 6 bases short, with 21 bases between. This CDR3 comprises 16 residues. CDR1 is SGHRS and CDR2 is YFSETQ in the germline V gene. CDR3 coding DNA: TGCGCCAGCAGCCCCGGATCTAGCGCCTGGGGGGATACGCAGTATTTT. Protein product: CASSPGSSAWGDTQYF.

The table lists this clonotype with many counts. V and J are TRBV13 and TRBJ1-1; TRBD1 agrees at 7 bases. V gave up 2 bases and J gave up 2 bases; unmatched junction bases: 2. The CDR3 sequence is 14 residues long. Germline values: CDR1 PRHDT, CDR2 FYEKMQ (reference sequence). In DNA, the CDR3 is TGTGCCAGCAGCTTACGAGGGGGCAACACTGAAGCTTTCTTT. Protein product: CASSLRGGNTEAFF.

In its sample, this clonotype was seen many times. The V gene is TRBV24-1, the J gene TRBJ1-1, with a possible D match to TRBD1 (5 bases). V shed 1 base and J shed 11 bases, with 7 bases lying between them. CDR1 is KGHDR, CDR2 SFDVKD, per germline. CDR3 length: 11 residues. CDR3 region: CATSDFGAAFF. The CDR3 nucleotides read TGTGCCACCAGTGATTTTGGGGCGGCTTTCTTT.

This clonotype was counted at least ten times. This chain joins TRBV15 and TRBJ2-3; 9 bases are shared with TRBD2. The CDR3 extends over 17 amino acids. V lost 1 base and J lost 1; bases outside the gene matches: 6. Germline CDR1 LNHNV, CDR2 YYDKDF (reference sequence). The CDR3 DNA reads TGTGCCACCAGCAGAGGACTAGCGGAGCCGGGCACAGATACGCAGTATTTT. It translates to CATSRGLAEPGTDTQYF.

This clonotype has ten or more counts. This chain connects TRBV23-1 to TRBJ2-7; 8 nucleotides agree with TRBD2. TRBV23-1 is assigned to the ORF class and has an uncertain function. Trimming cost V 3 bases and J 7 bases; bases outside gene matches: 8. This CDR3 has 14 residues. CDR3 in amino acids: CASSHRAGVVEQYF. For the CDR3, the DNA is TGCGCCAGCAGTCATAGAGCGGGAGTTGTGGAGCAGTACTTC.

This clonotype was counted at least ten times. DNA of the CDR3: TGTGCCAGCATCCCAGGACTTGTTCGGGGTGGAGATACGCAGTATTTT. Amino acids: CASIPGLVRGGDTQYF. The chain uses TRBV6-1 and TRBJ2-3, with a possible D match to TRBD2 (5 bases). The germline CDR1 and CDR2 sequences are MNHNS and SASEGT. V was cut by 7 bases and J by 5 bases, with 22 bases left in between. This CDR3 spans 16 amino acids.

This clonotype was picked up many times. The chain carries TRBV6-1 and TRBJ1-1, with D possibly being TRBD1 (5 bases). The length of the CDR3 is 12 residues. Per germline, CDR1 MNHNS and CDR2 SASEGT. Deletions cut 7 bases from V and 6 bases from J, with 12 bases between. The CDR3 nucleotides read TGTGCCAGCACGTCGGGGCAGCCTGAAGCTTTCTTT. It yields the protein CASTSGQPEAFF.

This clonotype was recorded at least ten times. The chain has TRBV7-9 and TRBJ1-1; D possibly corresponds to TRBD1 (6 bases). This CDR3 spans 12 amino acids. Germline lookup yields CDR1 SEHNR and CDR2 FQNEAQ (reference sequence). The V gene lost 5 bases and the J gene lost 8 bases, with 12 bases spanning the gap. This chain's CDR3 is CASSPKGGEAFF. CDR3 DNA sequence: TGTGCCAGCAGCCCAAAAGGGGGGGAAGCTTTCTTT.